These 28 T cell receptor beta chains share one sample of origin, sequenced in a study of shared clonotypes between healthy human individuals. TCRdb's table, derived via immunoSEQ multiplex PCR, lists solely in-frame clones and lacks some. Among approximately 470,000 clones, around 73% were seen once, and the ten largest hold approximately 12%. Source material: PBMCs. Source of these receptors: a woman aged 35 to 49 in good health. Some clones in this sample may be carry-over from other donors' samples.

In this sample, this clone turned up a few times. This chain uses TRBV7-8 with TRBJ2-3, with D unclear. CDR3 size: 16 residues. CDR1 SGHVS and CDR2 FQNEAQ come from the germline V gene. Trimming cost V 5 bases and J 0 bases, with 15 bases left between them. The CDR3 sequence: CASSTFPASSTDTQYF. The CDR3 DNA reads TGTGCCAGCAGCACATTTCCGGCGTCTAGCACAGATACGCAGTATTTT.

This clone was observed a single time. The chain uses TRBV4-2 and TRBJ1-3; 12 bases align to TRBD1. Germline V gene data show CDR1 as LGHNA and CDR2 as YNFKEQ. The V gene end was trimmed by 4 bases and the J gene end by 4 bases; junction bases not matched to a gene: 5. The CDR3 covers 16 residues. The CDR3 reads CASSPRDRGPGNTIYF. The CDR3 nucleotides read TGTGCCAGCAGCCCCCGGGACAGGGGGCCCGGAAACACCATATATTTT.

The rearrangement links TRBV7-9 to TRBJ2-5; no reliable D call. Trimming left V 2 bases short and J 0 bases short, with 10 bases between. There are 15 residues in the CDR3. Germline CDR1 SEHNR, CDR2 FQNEAQ (reference sequence). The CDR3 here is CASSLQYGYQETQYF. DNA of the CDR3: TGTGCCAGCAGCTTACAGTATGGATACCAAGAGACCCAGTACTTC.

This clone was recorded once. The chain recombines TRBV28 with TRBJ1-1; no definite D call. V lost 5 bases and J lost 0, with 16 bases in between. CDR1 is MDHEN and CDR2 is SYDVKM in the germline V gene. The CDR3 runs 16 residues. The CDR3 sequence: CASSPDWGRMNTEAFF. CDR3 nucleotides: TGTGCCAGCAGTCCAGACTGGGGTCGGATGAACACTGAAGCTTTCTTT.

In its sample, this clone was seen a few times. The genes are TRBV10-2 and TRBJ1-5; D gene unclear. Looked up from germline, CDR1 is WSHSY and CDR2 is SAAADI. The V end was cut by 8 bases, the J end by 3 bases, with 14 bases between. The CDR3 loop spans 14 amino acids. CDR3 bases: TGCGCCAGCTTGTTTTGGCGGCACAATCAGCCCCAGCATTTT. Encoded protein: CASLFWRHNQPQHF.

This clone was found a few times. J is TRBJ2-1 and V is TRBV5-4; 13 nucleotides agree with TRBD2. The CDR3 runs 15 residues. In germline, CDR1 is SGHNT, CDR2 YYREEE (reference sequence). V dropped 4 bases and J dropped 9; count of bases not matched to a gene: 7. CDR3 residues: CASSPGLAGAVEQFF. Here the CDR3 DNA reads TGTGCCAGCAGCCCCGGACTAGCGGGAGCAGTTGAGCAGTTCTTC.

In the case of this clone: This may be a read error, as it is one base from a much larger clone. The chain employs TRBV4-2 and TRBJ2-4, with TRBD2 matching 11 bases. CDR1 and CDR2 from the germline V gene are LGHNA and YNFKEQ. The CDR3 totals 17 residues. The CDR3 reads CASSQDSGRVTKDIQYF. In DNA, the CDR3 is TGTGCCAGCAGCCAAGATAGCGGGAGGGTAACCAAAGACATTCAGTACTTC.

The chain is built from TRBV19 and TRBJ1-2, with 8 bases matching TRBD1. This CDR3 is built from 14 residues. The germline gives CDR1 LNHDA, CDR2 SQIVND (reference sequence). Trimming at V came to 8 bases and at J to 0 bases, leaving 5 bases not matched to a gene. The CDR3 bases are TGTGCCAGTGCCTCGGACAGGGCTAACTATGGCTACACCTTC. Encoded protein: CASASDRANYGYTF.

The chain recombines TRBV6-1 with TRBJ2-7, with 11 bases that match TRBD2. CDR1 MNHNS and CDR2 SASEGT come from the germline V gene. The CDR3 length is 15 residues. The trim removed 6 bases at V and 0 bases at J, leaving 4 bases unmatched. The CDR3 reads CASRLAGGLSYEQYF. The CDR3, as DNA: TGTGCCAGCAGGCTAGCGGGAGGACTCTCCTACGAGCAGTACTTC.

V and J are TRBV4-1 and TRBJ2-5; the match to TRBD2 covers 8 bases. Matching the DNA end better, TRBJ2-7 makes the J call doubtful. This CDR3 spans 16 amino acids. Germline V CDR1 and CDR2: MGHRA, YSYEKL. The CDR3 region is CASSQASGRAINEQYF. In nucleotides, the CDR3 is TGCGCCAGCAGCCAAGCGTCCGGGAGGGCCATAAACGAGCAGTACTTC.

V gene TRBV7-9 combines with J gene TRBJ2-7; the match to TRBD1 covers 12 bases. This CDR3 is built from 13 residues. Per the germline V gene, CDR1 is SEHNR and CDR2 is FQNEAQ (reference sequence). Trimming removed 11 bases from V and 3 bases from J; junction bases left unmatched: 5. The CDR3 sequence is CAWGDRGHYEQYF. DNA for the CDR3: TGTGCCTGGGGGGACAGGGGGCACTACGAGCAGTACTTC.

The V call is TRBV7-9, the J call TRBJ2-7, with D possibly matching TRBD2 (7 bases). CDR1 SEHNR and CDR2 FQNEAQ come from the germline V gene (reference sequence). CDR3 length: 16 residues. V was shortened by 0 bases and J by 6 bases, with 18 bases between the two germline ends. The CDR3 here is CASSLAWGQGRGEQYF. The CDR3 region has the DNA TGTGCCAGCAGCTTAGCGTGGGGGCAGGGGAGGGGCGAGCAGTACTTC.

CDR3 region: CASSPRHGTINNEQFF. For the CDR3, the DNA is TGTGCCAGCTCACCACGGCATGGAACTATCAACAATGAGCAGTTCTTC. The rearrangement uses TRBV18 and TRBJ2-1; D not resolved. Looked up from germline, CDR1 is KGHSH and CDR2 is LQKENI. V gave up 1 base and J gave up 5 bases, with 15 bases separating them. There are 16 residues in the CDR3. The variable domain in full, with the rest retrieved from reference TRBV18 and TRBJ2-1, is NAGVMQNPRHLVRRRGQEARLRCSPMKGHSHVYWYRQLPEEGLKFMVYLQKENIIDESGMPKERFSAEFPKEGPSILRIQQVVRGDSAAYFCASSPRHGTINNEQFFGPGTRLTVL.

This clone showed up just once. V is TRBV6-5 and J is TRBJ2-1; 9 bases align to TRBD2. Per germline, CDR1 MNHEY and CDR2 SVGAGI. The CDR3 is made up of 16 amino acids. Trimming removed 0 bases from V and 5 bases from J; junction bases left unmatched: 5. The CDR3 region is CASSYSRLAAHNEQFF. DNA for the CDR3: TGTGCCAGCAGTTACTCTCGACTAGCGGCTCACAATGAGCAGTTCTTC.

This rearrangement joins TRBV28 to TRBJ2-5, with 9 bases lining up with TRBD2. The J segment lost 0 bases and the V segment lost 5 bases, leaving 4 bases of the junction unmatched. Germline CDR1 and CDR2: MDHEN and SYDVKM. The CDR3 totals 15 residues. The CDR3 DNA reads TGTGCCAGCAGTCCGACTAGCGGACACCAAGAGACCCAGTACTTC. It yields the protein CASSPTSGHQETQYF.

The chain links TRBV9 to TRBJ1-2, with D perhaps matching TRBD1 (6 bases). Between the trimmed V and J ends, which lost 4 bases and 2 bases, there was a span of 9 bases. Germline V gene data show CDR1 as SGDLS and CDR2 as YYNGEE. The CDR3 sequence is 13 residues long. The CDR3: CASSPDRNYGYTF. In nucleotides, the CDR3 is TGTGCCAGCAGCCCCGACAGGAACTATGGCTACACCTTC. The entire variable domain, with the rest obtained from reference TRBV9 and TRBJ1-2, is as follows: DSGVTQTPKHLITATGQRVTLRCSPRSGDLSVYWYQQSLDQGLQFLIQYYNGEERAKGNILERFSAQQFPDLHSELNLSSLELGDSALYFCASSPDRNYGYTFGSGTRLTVV.

The gene calls are TRBV7-3 and TRBJ2-7; TRBD1 matches 9 bases. Trimming at V came to 5 bases and at J to 2 bases, leaving 4 bases not matched to a gene. Per the germline V gene, CDR1 is SGHTA and CDR2 is FQGTGA. CDR3 length: 14 amino acids. CDR3 sequence: CASSADRGPYEQYF. The CDR3 DNA sequence: TGTGCCAGCAGCGCGGACAGGGGACCCTACGAGCAGTACTTC.

CDR3 loop: CASKPTPSTDTQYF. The CDR3 nucleotides read TGTGCCAGCAAGCCAACCCCCAGCACAGATACGCAGTATTTT. This rearrangement joins TRBV2 to TRBJ2-3; D unresolved. V was clipped by 7 bases and J by 0 bases, with 11 bases between them. The CDR3 length is 14 residues. The germline V gene encodes CDR1 SNHLY and CDR2 FYNNEI.

V and J are TRBV7-8 and TRBJ2-1; 8 positions match TRBD1. Germline V gives CDR1 SGHVS, CDR2 FQNEAQ. V lost 5 bases to trimming and J lost 3 bases; unmatched junction nucleotides: 6. The CDR3 is made up of 15 amino acids. This CDR3 is CASSRITGGYNEQFF. The CDR3 DNA is TGTGCCAGCAGCCGTATCACAGGGGGCTACAATGAGCAGTTCTTC.

The chain uses TRBV7-6 and TRBJ2-7; D may be TRBD1 (6 bases). The CDR3 runs to 15 residues. The V gene's germline CDR1 is SGHVS and CDR2 FNYEAQ. Trimming took off 0 bases at V and 4 bases at J, with 13 bases between the two ends. CDR3 sequence (DNA): TGTGCCAGCAGCTTAGCTTCGACAGGCCCTTACGAGCAGTACTTC. It specifies CASSLASTGPYEQYF. Full variable domain (remainder filled in from reference TRBV7-6 and TRBJ2-7): GAGVSQSPRYKVTKRGQDVALRCDPISGHVSLYWYRQALGQGPEFLTYFNYEAQQDKSGLPNDRFSAERPEGSISTLTIQRTEQRDSAMYRCASSLASTGPYEQYFGPGTRLTVT.

The J gene is TRBJ2-7, the V gene TRBV7-2, with 14 positions matching TRBD2. J was trimmed by 3 bases and V by 5 bases; bases with no gene match: 12. The length of the CDR3 is 18 residues. Germline-derived CDR1 and CDR2 are SGHTA and FQGNSA. The CDR3 loop is CASSPGLAGVTVFYEQYF. CDR3 coding DNA: TGTGCCAGCAGCCCGGGACTAGCGGGAGTGACGGTCTTCTACGAGCAGTACTTC. The complete variable domain, with remaining parts taken from reference TRBV7-2 and TRBJ2-7, reads GAGVSQSPSNKVTEKGKDVELRCDPISGHTALYWYRQSLGQGLEFLIYFQGNSAPDKSGLPSDRFSAERTGGSVSTLTIQRTQQEDSAVYLCASSPGLAGVTVFYEQYFGPGTRLTVT.

As to this clone: A read error may be the cause here, since a much bigger clone is one base away. This chain links TRBV10-2 with TRBJ1-2, with D tentatively TRBD1 (5 bases). Germline CDR1 WSHSY, CDR2 SAAADI. The CDR3 runs to 13 residues. V lost 0 bases and J lost 3, with 5 bases in between. Here the CDR3 reads CASSESGDYGYTF. The CDR3 DNA reads TGCGCCAGCAGTGAGTCGGGGGACTATGGCTACACCTTC.

V usage is TRBV6-1 and J usage is TRBJ2-5; possibly TRBD1 or TRBD2 for D (6 bases each). The CDR3 length is 14 residues. In germline, CDR1 is MNHNS, CDR2 SASEGT. V was cut by 4 bases and J by 4 bases, with 13 bases left in between. CDR3 in amino acids: CASSVGGGRETQYF. Here the CDR3 DNA reads TGTGCCAGCAGTGTGGGTGGGGGGCGAGAGACCCAGTACTTC.

The J gene is TRBJ2-6, the V gene TRBV5-1; D not certain. The CDR3 consists of 13 residues. The germline V gene encodes CDR1 SGHRS and CDR2 YFSETQ. V was clipped by 4 bases and J by 4 bases, with 6 bases between them. The CDR3 here is CASSLEGANVLTF. In DNA, the CDR3 is TGCGCCAGCAGCCTTGAGGGGGCCAACGTCCTGACTTTC. The whole variable domain, remainder taken from reference TRBV5-1 and TRBJ2-6, is KAGVTQTPRYLIKTRGQQVTLSCSPISGHRSVSWYQQTPGQGLQFLFEYFSETQRNKGNFPGRFSGRQFSNSRSEMNVSTLELGDSALYLCASSLEGANVLTFGAGSRLTVL.

The V call is TRBV27, the J call TRBJ1-5, with TRBD1 matching 9 bases. Germline loops: CDR1 MNHEY, CDR2 SMNVEV (reference sequence). The junction had 3 bases not matched to a gene; V was cut back by 3 bases and J by 6 bases. The CDR3 is made up of 14 amino acids. CDR3 residues: CASSLDRGGQPQHF. Here the CDR3 DNA reads TGTGCCAGCAGTTTGGACAGGGGAGGTCAGCCCCAGCATTTT.

V and J are TRBV30 and TRBJ2-5; possibly TRBD2 for D (5 bases). The tail of the sequence fits TRBJ2-7 better, so the J call may be wrong. CDR1 GTSNPN and CDR2 SVGIG come from the germline V gene (reference sequence). The length of the CDR3 is 13 residues. In nucleotides, the CDR3 is TGTGCCTGGAGTGTACTAGTGAACTACGAGCAGTACTTC. Translation: CAWSVLVNYEQYF.

The V call is TRBV30, the J call TRBJ1-6, with no clear D. V was clipped by 5 bases and J by 7 bases, with 6 bases between them. The CDR3 spans 11 residues. Germline CDR1 GTSNPN, CDR2 SVGIG (reference sequence). In DNA, the CDR3 is TGTGCCTGGGCCCAGAATTCACCCCTCCACTTT. Protein product: CAWAQNSPLHF.

This chain connects TRBV6-6 to TRBJ1-1, with a possible D match to TRBD1 (6 bases). This CDR3 comprises 13 residues. CDR1 MNHNY and CDR2 SVGAGI come from the germline V gene (reference sequence). Deletions cut 6 bases from V and 0 bases from J, with 8 bases between. CDR3: CASRRTVNTEAFF. CDR3 bases: TGTGCCAGCAGGCGGACAGTGAACACTGAAGCTTTCTTT.